This passage covers 19 T cell receptor beta chains from one sample sequenced in a study of T-cell memory formation after mild COVID-19. TCRdb fed the 5' RACE reads into MiXCR, producing one record per CDR3 protein. The profile covers roughly 130,000 distinct CDR3 sequences, with about 6.5% appearing a single time and about 2.2% taken by the ten largest. The sample consisted of PBMCs or a T cell subset sorted from them (not recorded which). These receptors came from an adult woman who had mild COVID-19 (a few samples of this study predate the infection). Cell type and time point are not known.

This chain links TRBV6-5 with TRBJ1-5, with a tentative D call TRBD1 (6 bases). CDR1 and CDR2 from the germline V gene are MNHEY and SVGAGI. Trimming shortened V by 0 bases and J by 6 bases, and 12 bases separated the two germline ends. CDR3 size: 15 residues. Here the CDR3 reads CASSYSRGAGQPQHF. CDR3 coding DNA: TGTGCCAGCAGTTACTCTCGGGGGGCAGGTCAGCCCCAGCATTTT.

In its sample, this clonotype was seen many times. The chain uses TRBV20-1 and TRBJ1-2, with no clear D. The CDR3 totals 13 residues. Germline CDR1 DFQATT, CDR2 SNEGSKA (reference sequence). V lost 3 bases and J lost 2, with 10 bases in between. The CDR3 DNA reads as TGCAGTGCTAGTCACGGGATAAACTATGGCTACACCTTC. Amino acid sequence: CSASHGINYGYTF.

This clonotype was detected only a few times. The chain uses TRBV7-2 and TRBJ1-5, with a tentative D call TRBD1 (6 bases). This CDR3 spans 16 amino acids. Germline CDR1 SGHTA, CDR2 FQGNSA. Trimming cost V 4 bases and J 1 base, with 14 bases left between them. CDR3: CASSSTGTSSNQPQHF. For the CDR3, the DNA is TGTGCCAGCAGCTCAACAGGGACATCCAGCAATCAGCCCCAGCATTTT. The variable domain in full, with the rest retrieved from reference TRBV7-2 and TRBJ1-5, is GAGVSQSPSNKVTEKGKDVELRCDPISGHTALYWYRQSLGQGLEFLIYFQGNSAPDKSGLPSDRFSAERTGGSVSTLTIQRTQQEDSAVYLCASSSTGTSSNQPQHFGDGTRLSIL.

The rearrangement uses TRBV5-1 and TRBJ1-6, with TRBD1 as a possible D gene (6 bases). V was trimmed by 4 bases and J by 6 bases, leaving 11 bases between them. The CDR3 covers 14 residues. Germline V gene lookup returns CDR1 SGHRS and CDR2 YFSETQ. CDR3: CASSKDSINSPLHF. The DNA for the CDR3 is TGCGCCAGCAGCAAGGACAGCATTAATTCACCCCTCCACTTT.

In its sample, this clonotype was seen many times. The chain has TRBV10-2 and TRBJ2-7; D may correspond to TRBD1 or TRBD2 (5 bases each). Germline V gives CDR1 WSHSY, CDR2 SAAADI. The germline V and J ends were trimmed by 7 bases and 2 bases, with 15 bases remaining between them. The CDR3 extends over 14 amino acids. DNA for the CDR3: TGCGCCAGCACCGAGCGGCAGGGAACCTACGAGCAGTACTTC. This encodes CASTERQGTYEQYF.

This clonotype was seen a few times. The genes are TRBV6-5 and TRBJ2-3, with 7 bases that match TRBD1. The CDR3 is 14 residues long. Trimming took 4 bases from V and 2 from J; bases not matched to a gene: 3. Germline V gene data show CDR1 as MNHEY and CDR2 as SVGAGI. The CDR3 bases are TGTGCCAGCAGTTTCGGACAGGACACAGATACGCAGTATTTT. This encodes CASSFGQDTDTQYF.

Many counts were recorded for this clonotype. V usage is TRBV29-1 and J usage is TRBJ2-3; no reliable D call. Germline CDR1 SQVTM, CDR2 ANQGSEA. V lost 4 bases and J 1 base, leaving 9 bases between the germline ends. This CDR3 has 13 amino acids. The CDR3 DNA follows: TGCAGCGTTGGGCCCGCGGGCACAGATACGCAGTATTTT. It encodes CSVGPAGTDTQYF.

This clonotype was observed a few times. The rearrangement joins TRBV30 to TRBJ1-1; 9 nucleotides line up with TRBD1. Germline CDR1 is GTSNPN and CDR2 is SVGIG (reference sequence). The CDR3 is 15 residues long. The ends lost 5 bases at V and 5 bases at J; junction bases unmatched: 12. CDR3 DNA: TGTGCCTGGCGCCGCTGGGGACAGGGTAGAACTGAAGCTTTCTTT. Its protein is CAWRRWGQGRTEAFF.

This clonotype appeared many times. This CDR3 fails to terminate in the conserved phenylalanine or tryptophan, so it likely reflects a read error. The DNA is omitted, as the CDR3 cannot be located on it reliably, and the CDR3 follows TCRdb's listing. V usage is TRBV20-1 and J usage is TRBJ2-7; the table's D gene call, TRBD2, was not cross checked with the DNA. Germline V gives CDR1 DFQATT, CDR2 SNEGSKA (reference sequence). Inclusive of both ends, the CDR3 amounts to 10 amino acids. Here the CDR3 reads CSARAPGPST.

This clonotype has a count of ten or more. This rearrangement joins TRBV6-5 to TRBJ2-1; D remains ambiguous. The V end lost 1 base, the J end lost 0 bases, and 10 bases lay between the germline ends. Germline CDR1 and CDR2: MNHEY and SVGAGI. The length of the CDR3 is 16 residues. The CDR3 here is CASSYFPQLSYNEQFF. CDR3 DNA sequence: TGTGCCAGCAGTTACTTCCCACAACTCTCCTACAATGAGCAGTTCTTC.

This clonotype was found many times. The chain couples TRBV7-2 to TRBJ2-7; 10 nucleotides line up with TRBD2. The junction had 8 bases not matched to a gene; V was cut back by 5 bases and J by 4 bases. This CDR3 region has 15 residues. Germline CDR1 reads SGHTA; CDR2 reads FQGNSA. CDR3 in amino acids: CASSLSGRVQYEQYF. The CDR3 DNA is TGTGCCAGCAGCCTGAGCGGGAGGGTCCAATACGAGCAGTACTTC.

Ten or more counts support this clonotype. The rearrangement joins TRBV18 to TRBJ2-1; weak D call: TRBD1 (5 bases). The germline V gene encodes CDR1 KGHSH and CDR2 LQKENI. The CDR3 consists of 14 residues. The V and J ends lost 4 bases and 3 bases respectively, with 10 bases between them. The CDR3, as DNA: TGTGCCAGCTCACTTGCCCAGGGCTACAATGAGCAGTTCTTC. Translating it yields CASSLAQGYNEQFF.

This clonotype has just a few counts. The chain has TRBV20-1 and TRBJ2-3; D gene ambiguous. This CDR3 has 17 residues. The V and J ends lost 3 bases and 1 base respectively, with 20 bases between them. Germline V CDR1 and CDR2: DFQATT, SNEGSKA (reference sequence). The CDR3 bases are TGCAGTGCTAGGGGGTTGAGCCTTGGTGACCGCACAGATACGCAGTATTTT. Residues: CSARGLSLGDRTDTQYF.

The chain is built from TRBV10-3 and TRBJ2-3, with D possibly matching TRBD2 (6 bases). The CDR3 has 17 residues. V lost 5 bases to trimming and J lost 4 bases, with 22 bases between them. Germline CDR1 is ENHRY and CDR2 is SYGVKD. In DNA, the CDR3 is TGTGCCATCAGTTCGCGGCTGGAGGGTTTTTCCCCAGATACGCAGTATTTT. Its protein product is CAISSRLEGFSPDTQYF.

The chain couples TRBV20-1 to TRBJ1-2; 8 nucleotides match TRBD1. The trim removed 6 bases at V and 8 bases at J, leaving 14 bases unmatched. Germline CDR1 DFQATT, CDR2 SNEGSKA (reference sequence). This CDR3 region has 14 residues. The chain's CDR3 is CSAPDRGSGGGYTF. CDR3 DNA: TGCAGTGCGCCTGACAGGGGCAGTGGGGGCGGCTACACCTTC.

This clonotype was picked up many times. The rearrangement joins TRBV6-7 to TRBJ1-2, with D unclear. TRBV6-7 falls under the ORF class, with uncertain function. V dropped 2 bases and J dropped 4 bases, with 5 bases sitting between them. This CDR3 is 12 amino acids long. The CDR3 reads CASSYNTYGYTF. The CDR3 bases are TGTGCCAGCAGTTACAACACCTATGGCTACACCTTC.

This clonotype has only a few counts. The chain's CDR3 is CSARESRAVGKLFF. The CDR3 DNA follows: TGCAGTGCTAGAGAAAGCAGGGCGGTCGGAAAACTGTTTTTT. V gene TRBV20-1 combines with J gene TRBJ1-4, with a tentative D call TRBD1 (5 bases). The CDR3 has 14 amino acids. The V end was cut by 0 bases, the J end by 10 bases, with 15 bases between. From germline, CDR1 is DFQATT and CDR2 SNEGSKA (reference sequence).

This sequence joins TRBV25-1 and TRBJ1-1; D possibly corresponds to TRBD1 (5 bases). The V and J ends lost 0 bases and 4 bases respectively, with 9 bases between them. The CDR3 runs to 14 residues. Germline CDR1 MGHDK, CDR2 SYGVNS. Here the CDR3 DNA reads TGTGCCAGCAGTGAATATAAAGGGACCACTGAAGCTTTCTTT. Amino acids: CASSEYKGTTEAFF.

In its sample, this clonotype was seen a few times. The chain combines TRBV12-3 or TRBV12-4 with TRBJ2-1, with 8 bases aligning to TRBD2. The CDR3 is 13 residues long. The V segment lost 0 bases and the J segment 9 bases; nucleotides outside the gene matches: 1. CDR3 bases: TGTGCCAGCAGTTTAGCTAGCGGGACTGAGCAGTTCTTC. Residues: CASSLASGTEQFF.